Following are 10 T cell receptor beta chains from one sample sequenced in a study of CD8 T cells in Susac syndrome (dated by TCRdb to the late 2010s). Libraries were built with the immunoSEQ multiplex PCR assay. RNA was extracted using the RNeasy kit, and about 0.5 to 1 ug of the RNA was reverse transcribed with random hexamers. TCRdb trimmed public reads at Q25 via fastp, called clones via MiXCR and kept in-frame beta chains. One record per CDR3 amino acid sequence lists the most common genes and DNA. Counted in this sample were about 190,000 distinct CDR3 sequences; more than 85% of them appeared once. Approximately 0.16% of the sample belongs to the ten largest clones. Sequencing was carried out using CD8+ T cells from PBMCs. The receptors were gathered from a human donor with Susac syndrome.

The chain links TRBV7-2 to TRBJ2-3; 9 nucleotides match TRBD1. Germline-derived CDR1 and CDR2 are SGHTA and FQGNSA. This CDR3 comprises 16 residues. The V and J ends lost 5 bases and 3 bases, in that order; junction bases with no gene match: 9. The CDR3 sequence: CASSPGQGTVTDTQYF. The CDR3, as DNA: TGTGCCAGCAGCCCGGGACAGGGAACGGTAACAGATACGCAGTATTTT.

This chain uses TRBV6-2 or TRBV6-3 with TRBJ2-7, with a tentative D call TRBD2 (6 bases). The ends were cut back, 0 bases at V and 2 bases at J, with 23 bases in the middle. There are 19 residues in the CDR3. The germline V gene has CDR1 MNHEY and CDR2 SVGEGT. CDR3 in amino acids: CASSYSIYPRGKRPYEQYF. CDR3 bases: TGTGCCAGCAGTTACTCGATCTACCCGCGGGGCAAACGGCCCTACGAGCAGTACTTC.

The chain has TRBV13 and TRBJ2-7; D unresolved. The germline CDR1 and CDR2 sequences are PRHDT and FYEKMQ (reference sequence). V lost 0 bases, J lost 3 bases, and 6 bases lay in between. The CDR3 has 13 residues. CDR3 coding DNA: TGTGCCAGCAGCTTAGGCGTCGTCTACGAGCAGTACTTC. Amino acids: CASSLGVVYEQYF.

The gene calls are TRBV13 and TRBJ2-2; the D gene is possibly TRBD1 (5 bases). CDR1 PRHDT and CDR2 FYEKMQ come from the germline V gene (reference sequence). This CDR3 contains 14 residues. V was shortened by 4 bases and J by 6 bases, with 12 bases between the two germline ends. The CDR3 protein is CASSSTSGSGELFF. The DNA for the CDR3 is TGTGCCAGCAGCTCGACGTCAGGGTCCGGGGAGCTGTTTTTT.

The chain carries TRBV5-6 and TRBJ2-5; 8 bases are a match to TRBD1. Germline lookup yields CDR1 SGHDT and CDR2 YYEEEE. With 4 bases clipped from V and 3 bases from J, the junction kept 11 bases outside the gene matches. The CDR3 has 16 amino acids. The CDR3, as DNA: TGTGCCAGCAGCCCAAAACGACAGGGGAGGAAAGAGACCCAGTACTTC. This codes for CASSPKRQGRKETQYF.

As concerns this clonotype: At one end, the junction sequence differs from germline, possibly due to a read error. J is TRBJ1-2 and V is TRBV30, with D maybe TRBD1 (5 bases). The germline CDR1 and CDR2 sequences are GTSNPN and SVGIG (reference sequence). The CDR3 consists of 11 residues. The DNA for the CDR3 is TGTGCCTGGAGTGTACTGTCCCGGGGCAGGTTC. Its translation is CAWSVLSRGRF.

The chain combines TRBV12-5 with TRBJ2-2; D might be TRBD1 (5 bases). Trimming took off 3 bases at V and 4 bases at J, with 12 bases between the two ends. CDR1 is LGHNT and CDR2 is FRNRAP in the germline V gene. CDR3 size: 15 residues. CDR3: CASGFVQGSTGELFF. CDR3 coding DNA: TGTGCTAGTGGTTTCGTCCAGGGCAGCACCGGGGAGCTGTTTTTT.

The chain carries TRBV2 and TRBJ2-1; D not certain. The germline CDR1 and CDR2 sequences are SNHLY and FYNNEI. The CDR3 extends over 13 amino acids. The V and J ends lost 3 bases and 12 bases respectively, with 15 bases between them. As DNA, the CDR3 is TGTGCCAGCAGTGAGGGCTTATCCCATGGGCAGTTCTTC. This gives the protein CASSEGLSHGQFF.

The V call is TRBV5-4, the J call TRBJ2-2, with 9 bases that match TRBD1. CDR3 length: 15 amino acids. Germline trimming cut 4 bases from V and 7 bases from J; bases unmatched to any gene: 8. Germline V gene lookup returns CDR1 SGHNT and CDR2 YYREEE (reference sequence). The CDR3 sequence: CASSRNRGQNGELFF. The CDR3 nucleotides read TGTGCCAGCAGCAGGAACAGGGGGCAGAACGGGGAGCTGTTTTTT.

The rearrangement uses TRBV7-2 and TRBJ2-7; 9 bases agree with TRBD1. The CDR3 loop spans 14 amino acids. From germline, CDR1 is SGHTA and CDR2 FQGNSA. The V segment lost 4 bases and the J segment 2 bases; nucleotides outside the gene matches: 3. The CDR3 DNA follows: TGTGCCAGCAGCTCCAGGGACAGGGCCTACGAGCAGTACTTC. Amino acids: CASSSRDRAYEQYF.